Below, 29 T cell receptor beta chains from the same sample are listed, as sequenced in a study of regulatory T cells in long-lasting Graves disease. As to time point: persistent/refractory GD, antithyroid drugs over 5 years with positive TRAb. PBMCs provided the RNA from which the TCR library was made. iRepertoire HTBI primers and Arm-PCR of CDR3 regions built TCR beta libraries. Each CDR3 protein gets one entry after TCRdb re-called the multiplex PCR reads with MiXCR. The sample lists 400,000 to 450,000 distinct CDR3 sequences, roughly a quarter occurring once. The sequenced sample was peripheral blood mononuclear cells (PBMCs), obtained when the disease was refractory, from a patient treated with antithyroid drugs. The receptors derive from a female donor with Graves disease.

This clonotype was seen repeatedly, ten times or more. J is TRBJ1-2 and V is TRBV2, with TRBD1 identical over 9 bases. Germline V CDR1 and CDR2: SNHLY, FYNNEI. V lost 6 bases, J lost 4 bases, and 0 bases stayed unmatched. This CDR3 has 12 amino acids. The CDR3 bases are TGTGCCAGCAGACAGGGGGCCTATGGCTACACCTTC. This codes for CASRQGAYGYTF. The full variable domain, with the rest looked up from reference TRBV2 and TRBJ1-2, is EPEVTQTPSHQVTQMGQEVILRCVPISNHLYFYWYRQILGQKVEFLVSFYNNEISEKSEIFDDQFSVERPDGSNFTLKIRSTKLEDSAMYFCASRQGAYGYTFGSGTRLTVV.

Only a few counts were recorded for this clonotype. As DNA, the CDR3 is TGTGCCAGCAGCCCTCGGGGCCTAGGGCAAGTTGGGGGCCAGTACTTC. It codes for CASSPRGLGQVGGQYF. V and J are TRBV7-9 and TRBJ2-5; TRBD1 or TRBD2 may be the D gene (5 bases each). CDR1 is SEHNR, CDR2 FQNEAQ, per germline (reference sequence). The CDR3 runs to 16 residues. The V end lost 5 bases, the J end lost 10 bases, and 26 bases lay between the germline ends.

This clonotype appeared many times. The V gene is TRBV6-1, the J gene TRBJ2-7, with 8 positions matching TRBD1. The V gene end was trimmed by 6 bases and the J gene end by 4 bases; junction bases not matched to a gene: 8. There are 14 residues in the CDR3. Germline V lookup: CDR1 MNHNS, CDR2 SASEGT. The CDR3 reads CASRDNRGLYEQYF. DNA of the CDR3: TGTGCCAGCAGGGACAACAGGGGGTTATACGAGCAGTACTTC.

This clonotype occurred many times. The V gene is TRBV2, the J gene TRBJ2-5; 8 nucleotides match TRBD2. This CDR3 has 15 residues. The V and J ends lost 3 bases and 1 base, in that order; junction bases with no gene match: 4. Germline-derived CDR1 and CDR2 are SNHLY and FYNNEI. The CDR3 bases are TGTGCCAGCAGTGAGCAAACTAGCGGCCAAGAGACCCAGTACTTC. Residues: CASSEQTSGQETQYF.

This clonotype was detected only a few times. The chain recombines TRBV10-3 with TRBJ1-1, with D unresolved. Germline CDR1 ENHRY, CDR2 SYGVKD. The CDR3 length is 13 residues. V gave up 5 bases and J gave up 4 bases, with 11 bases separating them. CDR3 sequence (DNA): TGTGCCATCAGTTTCGGGATGGGCACTGAAGCTTTCTTT. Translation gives CAISFGMGTEAFF.

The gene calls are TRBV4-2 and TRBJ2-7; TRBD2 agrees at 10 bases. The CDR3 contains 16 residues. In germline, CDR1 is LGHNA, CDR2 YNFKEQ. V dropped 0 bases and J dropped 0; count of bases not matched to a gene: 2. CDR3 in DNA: TGTGCCAGCAGCCAAGAAGCTAGCGGGAGCTCCTACGAGCAGTACTTC. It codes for CASSQEASGSSYEQYF.

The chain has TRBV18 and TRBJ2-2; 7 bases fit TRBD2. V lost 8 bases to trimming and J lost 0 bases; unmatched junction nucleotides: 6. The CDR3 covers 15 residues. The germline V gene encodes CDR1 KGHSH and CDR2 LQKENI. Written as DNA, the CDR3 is TGTGCCAGCAGCCCTAGCGGCGCGAACACCGGGGAGCTGTTTTTT. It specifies CASSPSGANTGELFF.

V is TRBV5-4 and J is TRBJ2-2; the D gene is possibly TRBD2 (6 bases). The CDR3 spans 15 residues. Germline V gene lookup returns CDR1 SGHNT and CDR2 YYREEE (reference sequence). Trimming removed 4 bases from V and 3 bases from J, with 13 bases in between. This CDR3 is CASSPGGSYTGELFF. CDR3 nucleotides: TGTGCCAGCAGCCCCGGGGGATCGTACACCGGGGAGCTGTTTTTT.

CDR3 amino acids: CASSLVSPEAFF. DNA for the CDR3: TGTGCCAGCAGTTTAGTGAGCCCTGAAGCTTTCTTT. The chain uses TRBV12-3 or TRBV12-4 and TRBJ1-1; no clear D gene. This CDR3 contains 12 residues. Trimming removed 1 base from V and 6 bases from J, with 6 bases in between.

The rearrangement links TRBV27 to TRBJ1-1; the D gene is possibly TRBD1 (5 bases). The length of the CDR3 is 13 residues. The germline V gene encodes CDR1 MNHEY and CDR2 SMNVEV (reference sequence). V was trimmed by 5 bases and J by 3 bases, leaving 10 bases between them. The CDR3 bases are TGTGCCAGCAGTAAGGGGTGGTACACTGAAGCTTTCTTT. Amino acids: CASSKGWYTEAFF.

The CDR3 spells CASSLGTGTSGRAFGGELFF. CDR3 bases: TGTGCCAGCAGTTTGGGGACAGGGACTAGCGGGAGGGCCTTCGGCGGGGAGCTGTTTTTT. This chain uses TRBV28 with TRBJ2-2; 16 nucleotides agree with TRBD2. The trim removed 3 bases at V and 7 bases at J, leaving 14 bases unmatched. Germline CDR1 is MDHEN and CDR2 is SYDVKM. The CDR3 is 20 residues long.

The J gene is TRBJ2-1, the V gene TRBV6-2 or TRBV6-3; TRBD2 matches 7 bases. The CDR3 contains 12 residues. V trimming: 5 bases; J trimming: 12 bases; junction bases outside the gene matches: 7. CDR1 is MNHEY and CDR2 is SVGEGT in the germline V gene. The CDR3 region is CASSTRTSRQFF. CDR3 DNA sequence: TGTGCCAGCAGTACTAGGACTAGTCGGCAGTTCTTC.

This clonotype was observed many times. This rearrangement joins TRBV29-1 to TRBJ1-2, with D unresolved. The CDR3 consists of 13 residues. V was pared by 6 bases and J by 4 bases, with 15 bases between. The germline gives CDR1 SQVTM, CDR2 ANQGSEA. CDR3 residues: CSVERGQSYGYTF. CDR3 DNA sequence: TGCAGCGTAGAGCGTGGCCAGAGCTATGGCTACACCTTC.

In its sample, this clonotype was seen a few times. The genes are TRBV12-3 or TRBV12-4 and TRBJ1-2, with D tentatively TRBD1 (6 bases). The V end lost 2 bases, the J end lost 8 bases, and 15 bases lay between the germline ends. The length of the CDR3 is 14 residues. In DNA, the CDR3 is TGTGCCAGCAGTTTACCCCTACGGACAGCGGGCTACACCTTC. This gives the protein CASSLPLRTAGYTF.

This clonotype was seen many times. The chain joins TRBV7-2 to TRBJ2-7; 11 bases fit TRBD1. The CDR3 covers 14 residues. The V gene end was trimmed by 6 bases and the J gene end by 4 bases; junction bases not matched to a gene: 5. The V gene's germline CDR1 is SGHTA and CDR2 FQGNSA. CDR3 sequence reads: CASSIGQGAYEQYF. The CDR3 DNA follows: TGTGCCAGCAGTATCGGACAGGGGGCTTACGAGCAGTACTTC.

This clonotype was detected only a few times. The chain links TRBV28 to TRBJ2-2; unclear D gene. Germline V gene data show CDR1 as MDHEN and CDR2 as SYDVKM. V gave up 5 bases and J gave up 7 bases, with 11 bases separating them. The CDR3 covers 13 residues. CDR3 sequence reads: CASSPGGGGELFF. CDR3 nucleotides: TGTGCCAGCAGTCCTGGTGGCGGCGGGGAGCTGTTTTTT. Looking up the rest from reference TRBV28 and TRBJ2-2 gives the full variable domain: DVKVTQSSRYLVKRTGEKVFLECVQDMDHENMFWYRQDPGLGLRLIYFSYDVKMKEKGDIPEGYSVSREKKERFSLILESASTNQTSMYLCASSPGGGGELFFGEGSRLTVL.

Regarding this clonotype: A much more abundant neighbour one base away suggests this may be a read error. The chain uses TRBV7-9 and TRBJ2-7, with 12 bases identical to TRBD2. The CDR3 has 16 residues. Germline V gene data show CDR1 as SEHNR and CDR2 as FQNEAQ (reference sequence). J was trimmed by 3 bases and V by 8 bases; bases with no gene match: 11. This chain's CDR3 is CASGTFTTSGSYEQYF. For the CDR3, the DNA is TGTGCCAGCGGAACATTTACGACTAGCGGGAGCTACGAGCAGTACTTC.

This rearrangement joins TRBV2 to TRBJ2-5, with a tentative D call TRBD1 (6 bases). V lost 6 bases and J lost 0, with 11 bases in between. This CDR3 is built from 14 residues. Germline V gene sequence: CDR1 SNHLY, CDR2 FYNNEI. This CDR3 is CASRAGVYQETQYF. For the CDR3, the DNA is TGTGCCAGCAGAGCAGGGGTTTACCAAGAGACCCAGTACTTC. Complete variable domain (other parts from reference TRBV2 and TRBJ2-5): EPEVTQTPSHQVTQMGQEVILRCVPISNHLYFYWYRQILGQKVEFLVSFYNNEISEKSEIFDDQFSVERPDGSNFTLKIRSTKLEDSAMYFCASRAGVYQETQYFGPGTRLLVL.

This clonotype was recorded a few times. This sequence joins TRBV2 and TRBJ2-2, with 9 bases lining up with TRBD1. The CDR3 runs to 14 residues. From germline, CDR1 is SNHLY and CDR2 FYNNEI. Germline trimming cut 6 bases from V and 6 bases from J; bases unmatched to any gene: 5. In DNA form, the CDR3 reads TGTGCCAGCAGACGGGGACAGGGCGCCGGGGAGCTGTTTTTT. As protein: CASRRGQGAGELFF.

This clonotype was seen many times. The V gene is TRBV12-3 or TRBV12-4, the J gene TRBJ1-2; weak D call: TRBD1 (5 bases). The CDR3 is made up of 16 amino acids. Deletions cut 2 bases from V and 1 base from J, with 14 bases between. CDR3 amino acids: CASSLLGDLINYGYTF. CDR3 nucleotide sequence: TGTGCCAGCAGTTTATTGGGGGACCTTATTAACTATGGCTACACCTTC.

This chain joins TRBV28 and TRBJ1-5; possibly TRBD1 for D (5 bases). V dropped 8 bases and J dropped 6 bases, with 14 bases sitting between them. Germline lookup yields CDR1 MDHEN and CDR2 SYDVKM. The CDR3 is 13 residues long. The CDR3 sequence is CASRLYGGQPQHF. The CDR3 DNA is TGTGCCAGCCGATTATACGGGGGTCAGCCCCAGCATTTT.

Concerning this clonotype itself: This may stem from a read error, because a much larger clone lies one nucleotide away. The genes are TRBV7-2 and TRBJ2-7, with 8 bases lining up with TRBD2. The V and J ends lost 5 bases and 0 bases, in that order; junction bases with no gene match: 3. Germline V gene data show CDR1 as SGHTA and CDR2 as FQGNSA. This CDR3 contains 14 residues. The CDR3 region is CASSQGLVSYEQYF. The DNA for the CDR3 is TGTGCCAGCAGCCAGGGACTAGTCTCCTACGAGCAGTACTTC.

Here the CDR3 reads CASSRPGPNSGNTIYF. CDR3 sequence (DNA): TGTGCCAGTAGCCGTCCGGGACCTAACTCTGGAAACACCATATATTTT. This chain uses TRBV19 with TRBJ1-3; tentative D call: TRBD1 (5 bases). Trimming removed 6 bases at V and 0 bases at J, with 15 bases between. The CDR3 has 16 amino acids. Germline V lookup: CDR1 LNHDA, CDR2 SQIVND (reference sequence).

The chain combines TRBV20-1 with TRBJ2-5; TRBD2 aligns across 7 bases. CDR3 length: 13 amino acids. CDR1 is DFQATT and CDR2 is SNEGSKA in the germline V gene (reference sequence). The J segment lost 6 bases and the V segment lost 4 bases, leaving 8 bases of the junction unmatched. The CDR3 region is CSATWEGGKTQYF. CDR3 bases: TGCAGTGCTACTTGGGAGGGAGGGAAGACCCAGTACTTC.

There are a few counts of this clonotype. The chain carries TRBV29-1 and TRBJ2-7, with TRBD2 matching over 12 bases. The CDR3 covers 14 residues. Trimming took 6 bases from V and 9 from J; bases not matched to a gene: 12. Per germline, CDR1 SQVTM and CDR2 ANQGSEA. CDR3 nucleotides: TGCAGCGTGGCGACTAGCGGGAGAATTGGAGGGCAGTACTTC. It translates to CSVATSGRIGGQYF.

As DNA, the CDR3 is TGCAGTGCTCCTTCGGACGTCTTTGGCTACACCTTC. It encodes CSAPSDVFGYTF. The chain is built from TRBV20-1 and TRBJ1-2; D is undetermined. V was cut by 5 bases and J by 7 bases, with 14 bases left in between. Germline lookup yields CDR1 DFQATT and CDR2 SNEGSKA (reference sequence). This CDR3 comprises 12 residues.

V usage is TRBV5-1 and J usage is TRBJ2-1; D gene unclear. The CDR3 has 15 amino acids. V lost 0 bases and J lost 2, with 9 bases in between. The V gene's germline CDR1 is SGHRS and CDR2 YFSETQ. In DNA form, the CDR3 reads TGCGCCAGCAGCTTGGAAGGGCCAGCCTACAATGAGCAGTTCTTC. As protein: CASSLEGPAYNEQFF.

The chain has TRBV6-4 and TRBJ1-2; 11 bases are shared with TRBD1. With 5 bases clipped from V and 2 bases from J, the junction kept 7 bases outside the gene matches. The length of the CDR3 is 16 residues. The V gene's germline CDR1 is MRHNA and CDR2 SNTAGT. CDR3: CASSPRTGGSNYGYTF. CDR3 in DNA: TGTGCCAGCAGTCCCCGGACAGGGGGCTCGAACTATGGCTACACCTTC.

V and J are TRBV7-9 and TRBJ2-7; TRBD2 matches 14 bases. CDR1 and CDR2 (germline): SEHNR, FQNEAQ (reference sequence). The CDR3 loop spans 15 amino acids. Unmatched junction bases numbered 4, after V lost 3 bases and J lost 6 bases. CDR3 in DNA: TGTGCCAGCAGCTTGGGACTAGCGGGAGCTTTCGAGCAGTACTTC. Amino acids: CASSLGLAGAFEQYF.